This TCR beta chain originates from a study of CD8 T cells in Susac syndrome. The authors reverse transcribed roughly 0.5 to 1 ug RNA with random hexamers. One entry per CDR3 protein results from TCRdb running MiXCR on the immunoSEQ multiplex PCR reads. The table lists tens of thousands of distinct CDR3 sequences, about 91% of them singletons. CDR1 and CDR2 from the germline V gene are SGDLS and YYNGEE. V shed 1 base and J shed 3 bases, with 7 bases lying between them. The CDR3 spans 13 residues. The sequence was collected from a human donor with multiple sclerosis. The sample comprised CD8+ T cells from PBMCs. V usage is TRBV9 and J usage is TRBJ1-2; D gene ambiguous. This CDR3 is CASSVRVDYGYTF. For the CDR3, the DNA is TGTGCCAGCAGCGTAAGGGTGGACTATGGCTACACCTTC. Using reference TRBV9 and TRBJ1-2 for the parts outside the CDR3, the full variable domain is DSGVTQTPKHLITATGQRVTLRCSPRSGDLSVYWYQQSLDQGLQFLIQYYNGEERAKGNILERFSAQQFPDLHSELNLSSLELGDSALYFCASSVRVDYGYTFGSGTRLTVV.